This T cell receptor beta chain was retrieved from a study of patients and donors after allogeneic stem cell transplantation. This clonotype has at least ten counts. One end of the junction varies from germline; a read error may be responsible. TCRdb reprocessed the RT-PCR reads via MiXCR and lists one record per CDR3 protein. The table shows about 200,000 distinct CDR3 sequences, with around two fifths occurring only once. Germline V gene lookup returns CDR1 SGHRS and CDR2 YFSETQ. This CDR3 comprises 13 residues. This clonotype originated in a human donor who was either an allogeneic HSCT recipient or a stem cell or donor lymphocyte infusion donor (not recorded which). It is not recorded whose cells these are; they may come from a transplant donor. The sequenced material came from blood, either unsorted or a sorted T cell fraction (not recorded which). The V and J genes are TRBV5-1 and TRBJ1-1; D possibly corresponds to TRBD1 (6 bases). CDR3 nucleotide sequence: TGTGCCAGCAGCTTACAGGGGAACACTGAAGCTTTCTTT. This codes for CASSLQGNTEAFF.